This TCR beta chain appears in the sequencing data of a study of T cell repertoires in cytomegalovirus infection. About this clonotype itself: Its antigen is currently unknown.

One entry per CDR3 protein, called by TCRdb with MiXCR from the reads. Among 100,000 to 150,000 distinct CDR3 sequences listed, about 32% were seen once. The CDR3 length is 15 residues. Germline lookup yields CDR1 SEHNR and CDR2 FQNEAQ (reference sequence). V was trimmed by 1 base and J by 4 bases, leaving 11 bases between them. The sample in question was CD8+ T cells from cultured PBMCs, obtained from culture after CMV antigen stimulation. This receptor was taken from a human donor in good health (CMV status not recorded). Some clones in this sample may be carry-over from other donors' samples. The chain has TRBV7-9 and TRBJ2-4; D is possibly TRBD1 (6 bases). In DNA, the CDR3 is TGTGCCAGCAGCTTAGGGGCGGACAGAAAAAACATTCAGTACTTC. This sequence encodes CASSLGADRKNIQYF.